This TCR beta chain came from a study of Graves' ophthalmopathy and Graves' hyperthyroidism. General observations from the study: Most clonotypes expanded in thyroid above 0.001 frequency were present in blood too.

Amplification from RNA transcripts yielded the TCR beta CDR3 regions. RT-PCR was first run with HTBI primers, then multiplex PCR in a second round. TCRdb ran MiXCR on the multiplex PCR reads and lists one entry per CDR3 protein. Here the sample spans 200,000 to 250,000 distinct CDR3 sequences, around a fifth being singletons. Ophthalmopathy donors showed moderate-to-severe activity, CAS ≥3, NOSPECS ≥4 and a duration under 3 months. Germline values: CDR1 MNHEY, CDR2 SMNVEV (reference sequence). This CDR3 contains 13 residues. After removal of 5 bases from V and 6 bases from J, the junction contained 6 bases not matched to a gene. This clonotype was counted many times. Its antigen is unidentified.

Sequenced: peripheral blood. The chain couples TRBV27 to TRBJ2-7; 8 positions agree with TRBD2. The sequence derives from a woman in her fifties or sixties with Graves' ophthalmopathy. In nucleotides, the CDR3 is TGTGCCAGCAGTCAGAGCGGGAGCTGCGAGCAGTACTTC. Translating it yields CASSQSGSCEQYF.